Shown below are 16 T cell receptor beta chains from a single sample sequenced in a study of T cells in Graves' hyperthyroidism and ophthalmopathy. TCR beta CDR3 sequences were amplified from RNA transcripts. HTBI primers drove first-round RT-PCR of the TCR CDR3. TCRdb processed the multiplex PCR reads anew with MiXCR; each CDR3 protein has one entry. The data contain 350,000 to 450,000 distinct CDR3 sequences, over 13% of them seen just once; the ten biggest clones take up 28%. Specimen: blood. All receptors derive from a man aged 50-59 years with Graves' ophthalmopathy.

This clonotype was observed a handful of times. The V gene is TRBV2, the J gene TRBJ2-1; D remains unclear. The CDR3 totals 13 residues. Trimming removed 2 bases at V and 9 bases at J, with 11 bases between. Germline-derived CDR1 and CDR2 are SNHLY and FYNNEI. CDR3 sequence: CASSEFSASEQFF. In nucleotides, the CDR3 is TGTGCCAGCAGTGAATTTTCCGCGAGTGAGCAGTTCTTC.

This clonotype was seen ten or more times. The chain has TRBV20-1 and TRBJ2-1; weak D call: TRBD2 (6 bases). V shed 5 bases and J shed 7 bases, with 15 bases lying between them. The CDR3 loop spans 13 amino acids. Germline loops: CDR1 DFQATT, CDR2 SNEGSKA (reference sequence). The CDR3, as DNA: TGCAGTGCTCCCCGGGACTTTTTTAATGAGCAGTTCTTC. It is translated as CSAPRDFFNEQFF.

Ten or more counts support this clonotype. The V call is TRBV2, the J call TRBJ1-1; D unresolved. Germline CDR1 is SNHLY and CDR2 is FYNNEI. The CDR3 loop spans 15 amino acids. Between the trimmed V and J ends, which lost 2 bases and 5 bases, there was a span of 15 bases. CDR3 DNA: TGTGCCAGCAGTGAAATTTTACGGGGAAGAACTGAAGCTTTCTTT. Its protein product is CASSEILRGRTEAFF.

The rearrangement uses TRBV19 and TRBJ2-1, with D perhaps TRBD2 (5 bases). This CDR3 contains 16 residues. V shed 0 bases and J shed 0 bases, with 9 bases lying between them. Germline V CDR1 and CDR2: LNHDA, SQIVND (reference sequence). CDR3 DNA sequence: TGTGCCAGTAGTATAGAAGCGGCCAGCTCCTACAATGAGCAGTTCTTC. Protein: CASSIEAASSYNEQFF.

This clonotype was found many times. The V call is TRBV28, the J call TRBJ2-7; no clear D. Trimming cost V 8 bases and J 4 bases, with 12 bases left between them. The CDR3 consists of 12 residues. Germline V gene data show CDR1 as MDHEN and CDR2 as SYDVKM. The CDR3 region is CASSTSPYEQYF. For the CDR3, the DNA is TGTGCCAGCTCCACGTCGCCGTACGAGCAGTACTTC.

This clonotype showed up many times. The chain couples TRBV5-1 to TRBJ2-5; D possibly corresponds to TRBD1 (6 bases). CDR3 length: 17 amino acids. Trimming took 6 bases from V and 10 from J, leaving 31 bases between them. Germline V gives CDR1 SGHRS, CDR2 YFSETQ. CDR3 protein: CASTPGQKSTLLDDQYF. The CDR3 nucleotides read TGCGCCAGCACCCCAGGACAGAAATCAACTCTCCTCGACGACCAGTACTTC.

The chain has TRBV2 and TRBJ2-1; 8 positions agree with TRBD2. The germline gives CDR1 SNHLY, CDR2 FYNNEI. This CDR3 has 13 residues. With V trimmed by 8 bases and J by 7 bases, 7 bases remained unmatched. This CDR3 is CASSREVSNEQFF. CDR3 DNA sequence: TGTGCCAGCTCGCGGGAGGTTAGTAATGAGCAGTTCTTC.

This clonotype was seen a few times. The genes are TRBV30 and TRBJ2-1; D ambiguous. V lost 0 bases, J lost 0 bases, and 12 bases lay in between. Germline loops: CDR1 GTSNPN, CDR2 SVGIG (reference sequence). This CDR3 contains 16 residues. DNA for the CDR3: TGTGCCTGGAGTGTCCTTACAAGCAGCTCCTACAATGAGCAGTTCTTC. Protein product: CAWSVLTSSSYNEQFF.

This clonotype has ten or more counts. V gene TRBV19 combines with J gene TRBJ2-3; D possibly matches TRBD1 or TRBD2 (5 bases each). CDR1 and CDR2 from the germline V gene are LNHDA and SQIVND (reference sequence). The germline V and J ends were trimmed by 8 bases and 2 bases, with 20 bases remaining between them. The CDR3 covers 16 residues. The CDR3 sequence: CASLDIARGTTDTQYF. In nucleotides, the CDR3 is TGTGCCAGTCTCGACATAGCGCGAGGGACCACAGATACGCAGTATTTT.

The CDR3 region is CASSLDLGLRMGPLHF. As DNA, the CDR3 is TGTGCCAGCAGCTTAGATCTGGGGCTCCGTATGGGACCCCTCCACTTT. V usage is TRBV7-9 and J usage is TRBJ1-6; D possibly corresponds to TRBD1 (5 bases). The ends were cut back, 1 base at V and 12 bases at J, with 19 bases in the middle. From germline, CDR1 is SEHNR and CDR2 FQNEAQ (reference sequence). The CDR3 contains 16 residues.

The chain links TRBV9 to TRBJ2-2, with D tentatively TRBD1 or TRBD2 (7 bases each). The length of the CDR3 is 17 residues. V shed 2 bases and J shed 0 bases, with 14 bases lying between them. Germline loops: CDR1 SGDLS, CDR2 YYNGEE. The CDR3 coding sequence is TGTGCCAGCAGCGTCCCCAGGGGGGGGCCGAACACCGGGGAGCTGTTTTTT. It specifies CASSVPRGGPNTGELFF. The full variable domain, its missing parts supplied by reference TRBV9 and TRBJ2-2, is DSGVTQTPKHLITATGQRVTLRCSPRSGDLSVYWYQQSLDQGLQFLIQYYNGEERAKGNILERFSAQQFPDLHSELNLSSLELGDSALYFCASSVPRGGPNTGELFFGEGSRLTVL.

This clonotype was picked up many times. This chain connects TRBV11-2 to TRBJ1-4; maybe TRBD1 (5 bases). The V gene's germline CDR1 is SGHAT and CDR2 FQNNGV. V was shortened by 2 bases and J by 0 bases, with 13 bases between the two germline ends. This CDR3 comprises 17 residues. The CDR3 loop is CASSLKWGRPTNEKLFF. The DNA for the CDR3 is TGTGCCAGCAGCTTAAAGTGGGGCAGACCAACTAATGAAAAACTGTTTTTT.

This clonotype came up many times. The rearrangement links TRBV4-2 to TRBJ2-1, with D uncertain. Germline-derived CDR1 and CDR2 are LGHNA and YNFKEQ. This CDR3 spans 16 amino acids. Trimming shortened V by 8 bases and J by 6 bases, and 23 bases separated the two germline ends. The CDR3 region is CASRRFSGQSANEQFF. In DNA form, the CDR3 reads TGTGCCAGCCGGCGCTTCTCCGGCCAATCGGCCAATGAGCAGTTCTTC.

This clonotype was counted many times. CDR3: CSADRSGTPKGYTF. CDR3 sequence (DNA): TGCAGTGCGGACCGATCCGGGACGCCAAAAGGCTACACCTTC. The chain has TRBV20-1 and TRBJ1-2, with D maybe TRBD1 (5 bases). Germline V lookup: CDR1 DFQATT, CDR2 SNEGSKA (reference sequence). Between the trimmed V and J ends, which lost 6 bases and 8 bases, there was a span of 22 bases. The CDR3 totals 14 residues.

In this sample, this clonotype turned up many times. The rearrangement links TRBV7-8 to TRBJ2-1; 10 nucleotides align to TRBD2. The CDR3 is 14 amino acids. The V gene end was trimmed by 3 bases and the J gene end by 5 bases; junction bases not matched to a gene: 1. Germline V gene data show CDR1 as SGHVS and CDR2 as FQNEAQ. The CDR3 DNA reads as TGTGCCAGCAGCTTTCTAGCGGGAGACAATGAGCAGTTCTTC. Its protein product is CASSFLAGDNEQFF.

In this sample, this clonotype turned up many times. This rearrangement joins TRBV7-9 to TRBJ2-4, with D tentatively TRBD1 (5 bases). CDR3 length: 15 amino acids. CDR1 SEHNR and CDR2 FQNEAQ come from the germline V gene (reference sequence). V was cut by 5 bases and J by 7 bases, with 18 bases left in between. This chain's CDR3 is CASSPRPGQGNIQYF. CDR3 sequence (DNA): TGTGCCAGCAGCCCCCGCCCGGGTCAGGGTAACATTCAGTACTTC.